One sample yielded the 24 T cell receptor beta chains listed below, sequenced in a study of HIV-infected patients and healthy controls. TCRdb reprocessed the 5' RACE reads via MiXCR and lists one record per CDR3 protein. The sample holds about 70,000 distinct CDR3 sequences; about 17% are singletons and the top ten take around 5.9%. Sequencing input: CD4+ T cells from blood. These receptor sequences come from a human donor in good health.

For the CDR3, the DNA is TGTGCCAGCAGCCCCAACAGAGGCGGCTACACCTTC. This translates into CASSPNRGGYTF. The J gene is TRBJ1-2, the V gene TRBV7-6; no clear D. Germline lookup yields CDR1 SGHVS and CDR2 FNYEAQ. V was cut by 5 bases and J by 8 bases, with 12 bases left in between. The CDR3 loop spans 12 amino acids.

The rearrangement links TRBV27 to TRBJ2-1; TRBD2 aligns across 8 bases. CDR3 length: 14 residues. The junction had 11 bases not matched to a gene; V was cut back by 4 bases and J by 12 bases. Germline V CDR1 and CDR2: MNHEY, SMNVEV (reference sequence). CDR3 DNA: TGTGCCAGCAGTTCGGGCTCCGGGAGGGCCAGGCAGTTCTTC. Translation: CASSSGSGRARQFF.

This chain links TRBV19 with TRBJ1-6; no clear D gene. Per germline, CDR1 LNHDA and CDR2 SQIVND (reference sequence). This CDR3 comprises 13 residues. V lost 7 bases and J 12 bases, leaving 16 bases between the germline ends. In DNA form, the CDR3 reads TGTGCCAGTAACTCCGCAATTGAGAGACCCCTCCACTTT. It codes for CASNSAIERPLHF.

The chain links TRBV9 to TRBJ2-1, with TRBD2 matching over 12 bases. The ends lost 4 bases at V and 8 bases at J; junction bases unmatched: 7. CDR3 length: 15 residues. The germline CDR1 and CDR2 sequences are SGDLS and YYNGEE. The CDR3, as DNA: TGTGCCAGCAGCTCTAGCGGGAGGGAAGGTGATGAGCAGTTCTTC. Translating gives CASSSSGREGDEQFF.

The table lists this clonotype with a few counts. V and J are TRBV19 and TRBJ2-1; D remains unclear. The ends were cut back, 3 bases at V and 7 bases at J, with 4 bases in the middle. Germline V lookup: CDR1 LNHDA, CDR2 SQIVND (reference sequence). The CDR3 runs to 11 residues. CDR3 sequence reads: CASSIMNEQFF. CDR3 nucleotides: TGTGCCAGTAGTATTATGAATGAGCAGTTCTTC.

The V and J genes are TRBV3-1 and TRBJ1-1, with D possibly TRBD1 on 5 matching bases. In germline, CDR1 is LGHDT, CDR2 YNNKEL (reference sequence). This CDR3 contains 13 residues. With 6 bases removed from V and 3 bases from J, the gap between germline ends came to 11 bases. The CDR3 reads CASRRTGDTEAFF. Written as DNA, the CDR3 is TGTGCCAGCAGGCGTACGGGGGACACTGAAGCTTTCTTT.

This clonotype has only a few counts. The V call is TRBV20-1, the J call TRBJ1-2; 12 positions agree with TRBD1. Germline assignment: CDR1 DFQATT and CDR2 SNEGSKA (reference sequence). The length of the CDR3 is 15 residues. J lost 7 bases, V lost 3 bases, and 9 bases had no gene match. CDR3 residues: CSASPGTGGRLGYTF. The CDR3 nucleotides are TGCAGTGCTAGCCCCGGGACAGGGGGCCGACTTGGCTACACCTTC.

The chain links TRBV5-5 to TRBJ2-1, with 7 bases identical to TRBD2. The CDR3 spans 14 residues. CDR1 SGHKS and CDR2 YYEKEE come from the germline V gene (reference sequence). The ends lost 3 bases at V and 2 bases at J; junction bases unmatched: 2. The CDR3 is CASSWGGAYNEQFF. CDR3 sequence (DNA): TGTGCCAGCAGCTGGGGGGGAGCCTACAATGAGCAGTTCTTC.

This chain joins TRBV2 and TRBJ1-5; D gene ambiguous. CDR1 SNHLY and CDR2 FYNNEI come from the germline V gene. The V end was cut by 5 bases, the J end by 4 bases, with 15 bases between. The CDR3 spans 15 residues. The CDR3 DNA follows: TGTGCCAGCAGTATGGGTAGATCGTGGAATCAGCCCCAGCATTTT. This translates into CASSMGRSWNQPQHF.

This clonotype was recorded a few times. This sequence joins TRBV12-3 or TRBV12-4 and TRBJ2-5; TRBD2 aligns across 7 bases. The CDR3 runs to 14 residues. Trimming at V came to 2 bases and at J to 2 bases, leaving 2 bases not matched to a gene. The CDR3 DNA is TGTGCCAGCAGTTTACGGGGAGGGCAAGAGACCCAGTACTTC. Translation: CASSLRGGQETQYF.

The V and J genes are TRBV7-2 and TRBJ1-3; TRBD1 agrees at 7 bases. The CDR3 runs to 14 residues. The germline CDR1 and CDR2 sequences are SGHTA and FQGNSA. After removal of 5 bases from V and 4 bases from J, the junction contained 5 bases not matched to a gene. As DNA, the CDR3 is TGTGCCAGCAGCCAAATGACAGGGGGAAACACCATATATTTT. Its protein product is CASSQMTGGNTIYF.

The sample holds a few counts of this clonotype. The gene calls are TRBV2 and TRBJ2-3; D not certain. With 4 bases removed from V and 3 bases from J, the gap between germline ends came to 11 bases. The germline V gene encodes CDR1 SNHLY and CDR2 FYNNEI. This CDR3 contains 14 residues. CDR3 in DNA: TGTGCCAGCAGTGGGGTCTACCCGACAGATACGCAGTATTTT. Residues: CASSGVYPTDTQYF.

This clonotype was seen a few times. The chain links TRBV28 to TRBJ1-4; D ambiguous. Between the trimmed V and J ends, which lost 5 bases and 5 bases, there was a span of 12 bases. Germline CDR1 and CDR2: MDHEN and SYDVKM. CDR3 length: 14 residues. DNA for the CDR3: TGTGCCAGCAGTCTACCCGCGGGGAATGAAAAACTGTTTTTT. Protein product: CASSLPAGNEKLFF. Using reference TRBV28 and TRBJ1-4 for the parts outside the CDR3, the full variable domain is DVKVTQSSRYLVKRTGEKVFLECVQDMDHENMFWYRQDPGLGLRLIYFSYDVKMKEKGDIPEGYSVSREKKERFSLILESASTNQTSMYLCASSLPAGNEKLFFGSGTQLSVL.

The sample holds many counts of this clonotype. The rearrangement links TRBV20-1 to TRBJ2-3, with 7 bases that match TRBD1. Trimming at V came to 6 bases and at J to 0 bases, leaving 9 bases not matched to a gene. This CDR3 comprises 15 residues. Germline V gene lookup returns CDR1 DFQATT and CDR2 SNEGSKA (reference sequence). The CDR3 sequence is CSASTGVPSTDTQYF. CDR3 coding DNA: TGCAGTGCCTCCACAGGGGTTCCCAGCACAGATACGCAGTATTTT.

In its sample, this clonotype was seen many times. The chain combines TRBV4-2 with TRBJ1-5; D unclear. Germline V gives CDR1 LGHNA, CDR2 YNFKEQ. The ends were cut back, 0 bases at V and 6 bases at J, with 6 bases in the middle. The CDR3 is made up of 13 amino acids. The CDR3 sequence: CASSQEAGQPQHF. Written as DNA, the CDR3 is TGTGCCAGCAGCCAAGAGGCTGGTCAGCCCCAGCATTTT.

In its sample, this clonotype was seen many times. The rearrangement links TRBV29-1 to TRBJ2-3; the D gene is possibly TRBD2 (5 bases). Germline assignment: CDR1 SQVTM and CDR2 ANQGSEA. The CDR3 sequence is 13 residues long. Trimming left V 6 bases short and J 0 bases short, with 10 bases between. CDR3 region: CSVAGRSTDTQYF. The CDR3 region has the DNA TGCAGCGTGGCGGGCAGGAGCACAGATACGCAGTATTTT.

This clonotype was counted at least ten times. The rearrangement joins TRBV7-2 to TRBJ1-5, with 7 positions matching TRBD1. The germline V gene has CDR1 SGHTA and CDR2 FQGNSA. The CDR3 is 15 residues long. The J segment lost 5 bases and the V segment lost 5 bases, leaving 9 bases of the junction unmatched. CDR3 bases: TGTGCCAGCAGCAGAAGGACAGGAGGGGATCAGCCCCAGCATTTT. As protein: CASSRRTGGDQPQHF.

The CDR3 loop reads CASSLEGGIGGNSPLHF. The DNA of the CDR3 is TGTGCCAGCAGCCTCGAGGGAGGGATCGGGGGAAATTCACCCCTCCACTTT. The chain carries TRBV3-1 and TRBJ1-6; a possible D gene is TRBD1 (5 bases). Germline CDR1 reads LGHDT; CDR2 reads YNNKEL (reference sequence). The CDR3 is 17 amino acids. V gave up 4 bases and J gave up 7 bases, with 20 bases separating them.

This clonotype turned up a few times. This chain links TRBV30 with TRBJ2-2, with 9 bases fitting TRBD1. Germline V gives CDR1 GTSNPN, CDR2 SVGIG (reference sequence). V trimming: 2 bases; J trimming: 7 bases; junction bases outside the gene matches: 8. The CDR3 sequence is 15 residues long. In DNA, the CDR3 is TGTGCCTGGAGTTCCGGGACAGGGTCCGACGGGGAGCTGTTTTTT. It specifies CAWSSGTGSDGELFF.

This clonotype was counted many times. The chain recombines TRBV27 with TRBJ2-6; 7 positions match TRBD1. V lost 2 bases, J lost 0 bases, and 4 bases stayed unmatched. Germline values: CDR1 MNHEY, CDR2 SMNVEV (reference sequence). This CDR3 spans 17 amino acids. The CDR3 nucleotides read TGTGCCAGCAGTTTAAGACAGGGTGGCTCTGGGGCCAACGTCCTGACTTTC. It yields the protein CASSLRQGGSGANVLTF.

This clonotype occurred a few times. This chain uses TRBV5-1 with TRBJ2-1, with 13 nucleotides matching TRBD2. Germline V gene sequence: CDR1 SGHRS, CDR2 YFSETQ. The trim removed 7 bases at V and 5 bases at J, leaving 3 bases unmatched. The CDR3 length is 14 residues. CDR3 residues: CASGLAGANNEQFF. For the CDR3, the DNA is TGCGCCAGCGGACTAGCGGGGGCAAACAATGAGCAGTTCTTC.

This clonotype appeared many times. The chain uses TRBV20-1 and TRBJ2-1, with 10 bases aligning to TRBD2. Germline V CDR1 and CDR2: DFQATT, SNEGSKA (reference sequence). This CDR3 spans 15 amino acids. V dropped 4 bases and J dropped 7; count of bases not matched to a gene: 10. The CDR3 loop reads CSAKRGLAGVNEQFF. For the CDR3, the DNA is TGCAGTGCTAAAAGAGGGCTAGCGGGAGTGAATGAGCAGTTCTTC.

V gene TRBV20-1 combines with J gene TRBJ2-3, with TRBD1 as a possible D gene (5 bases). This CDR3 has 13 residues. Deletions cut 3 bases from V and 11 bases from J, with 18 bases between. In germline, CDR1 is DFQATT, CDR2 SNEGSKA (reference sequence). The chain's CDR3 is CSASTTAASLQYF. CDR3 bases: TGCAGTGCTAGTACGACAGCCGCTTCATTGCAGTATTTT.

This clonotype was observed a handful of times. The V and J genes are TRBV5-4 and TRBJ1-1; D is perhaps TRBD1 (5 bases). Trimming took off 3 bases at V and 0 bases at J, with 9 bases between the two ends. The CDR3 totals 14 residues. Germline values: CDR1 SGHNT, CDR2 YYREEE (reference sequence). CDR3 sequence (DNA): TGTGCCAGCAGCTCGCGGGACCTGAACACTGAAGCTTTCTTT. This codes for CASSSRDLNTEAFF.